A selection of T cell receptor beta chains follows, all from one sample in a study of shared clonotypes between healthy human individuals. Repertoires were generated with immunoSEQ multiplex PCR, while TCRdb's copy carries only in-frame clones and drops some. The sample includes 400,000 to 550,000 clones, about 80% seen only once; the top ten take about 12%. Sequenced material: PBMCs. These receptors all stem from a middle-aged woman in good health. Some clones in this sample may be carry-over from other donors' samples. The CDR3 runs from the conserved cysteine through the conserved F or W.

CDR3aa	j_gene	v_gene
CASSVSRGNEQFF	TRBJ2-1	TRBV9
CASSQGYRDSFTDTQYF	TRBJ2-3	TRBV14
CASSLKQINYGYTF	TRBJ1-2	TRBV5-6
CASSPTLGNTIYF	TRBJ1-3	TRBV19
CAISAGVDTYEQYF	.	TRBV10-3
CASSEGLSNQPQHF	TRBJ1-5	TRBV18
CASSRILADQETQYF	TRBJ2-5	TRBV5-5
CASSGAMEQYF	TRBJ2-7	TRBV9
CATSRDRGQVNIQYF	TRBJ2-4	TRBV15
CASSMPGHTDTQYF	TRBJ2-3	TRBV19
CASSLDRTLNTIYF	TRBJ1-3	TRBV7-2
CASRLAVGGERDTQYF	TRBJ2-3	TRBV5-4
CASSQTRYEQYF	TRBJ2-7	TRBV16
CASTRTATTNEKLFF	TRBJ1-4	TRBV27
CASSIRAGGLEQYF	TRBJ2-7	TRBV19
CASSLELAGYEQFF	TRBJ2-1	TRBV5-4
CASSPQGSSSYEQYF	TRBJ2-7	TRBV2
CASSRLGGTDTQYF	TRBJ2-3	TRBV28
CASSLAAGQGVYEQYF	TRBJ2-7	TRBV7-2
CSVKTSGYEQYF	TRBJ2-7	TRBV29-1
CASSPTPTGRAFF	TRBJ1-1	TRBV7-2
CASSRDRGPYEQYF	TRBJ2-7	TRBV7-2
CASSLGLAVRETQYF	TRBJ2-5	TRBV28
CASSLDRTEAFF	TRBJ1-1	TRBV11-2
CAIGAGVGGYTF	TRBJ1-2	TRBV10-3
CAVPSYEQYF	.	TRBV27
CAWSVGSGRGNEQFF	TRBJ2-1	TRBV30
CASSLLGASYNEQFF	TRBJ2-1	TRBV5-6
CASSSVGGSSYEQYF	TRBJ2-7	TRBV6-5
CASSKTSGRVGTDTQYF	TRBJ2-3	TRBV10-2
CAWSLSVETQYF	TRBJ2-5	TRBV30
CASTPGGYTEFPYEQYF	TRBJ2-7	TRBV19
CASSYSWTANSPLHF	TRBJ1-6	TRBV6-5
CASSSRAGYTF	TRBJ1-2	TRBV7-9
CASSEERGSGRGNEQYF	TRBJ2-7	TRBV6-1
CASSPSGRDNEQFF	TRBJ2-1	TRBV7-7
CASGGPGQIYGYTF	TRBJ1-2	TRBV5-1
CASSLWYSTDTQYF	TRBJ2-3	TRBV7-2
CASSLRGAGVTDTQYF	TRBJ2-3	TRBV7-6
CASSQVAGVSTDTQYF	TRBJ2-3	TRBV4-1
CASSIGPGRSYNEQFF	TRBJ2-1	TRBV19
CASSLAKGTGATNEKLFF	TRBJ1-4	TRBV7-9
CASSQGTNQPQHF	TRBJ1-5	TRBV7-3
CASSLSSGQGAPGYTF	TRBJ1-2	TRBV7-2
CASSPQGPPYEQYF	TRBJ2-7	TRBV28
CASSFSPGTGKETQYF	TRBJ2-5	TRBV5-1
CASSVGGGREYEQYF	TRBJ2-7	TRBV9
CASSSVRGDHTEAFF	TRBJ1-1	TRBV7-9
CAWSDLDLKGEQFF	TRBJ2-1	TRBV30
CASSIDRSPREQYF	TRBJ2-7	TRBV19
CASSVGTGRRQETQYF	TRBJ2-5	TRBV19
CASSRGLADFTDTQYF	TRBJ2-3	TRBV19
CAWSGSRSTDTQYF	TRBJ2-3	TRBV30